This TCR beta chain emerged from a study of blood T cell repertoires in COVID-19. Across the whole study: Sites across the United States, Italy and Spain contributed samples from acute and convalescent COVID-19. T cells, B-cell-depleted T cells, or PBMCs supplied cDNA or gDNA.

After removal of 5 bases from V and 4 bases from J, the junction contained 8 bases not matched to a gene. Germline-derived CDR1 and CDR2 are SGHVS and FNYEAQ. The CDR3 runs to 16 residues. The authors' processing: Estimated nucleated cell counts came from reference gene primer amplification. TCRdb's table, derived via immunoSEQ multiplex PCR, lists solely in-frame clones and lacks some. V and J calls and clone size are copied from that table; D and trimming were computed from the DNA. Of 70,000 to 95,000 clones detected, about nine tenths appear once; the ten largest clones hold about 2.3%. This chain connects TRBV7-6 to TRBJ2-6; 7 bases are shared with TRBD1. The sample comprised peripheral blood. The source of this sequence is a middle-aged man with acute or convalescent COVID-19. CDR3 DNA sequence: TGTGCCAGCAGCACCCCCAGGGGGTACGGGGCCAACGTCCTGACTTTC. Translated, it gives CASSTPRGYGANVLTF. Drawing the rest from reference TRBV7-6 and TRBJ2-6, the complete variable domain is GAGVSQSPRYKVTKRGQDVALRCDPISGHVSLYWYRQALGQGPEFLTYFNYEAQQDKSGLPNDRFSAERPEGSISTLTIQRTEQRDSAMYRCASSTPRGYGANVLTFGAGSRLTVL.